These 26 T cell receptor beta chains were sequenced from one sample in a study of graft-versus-host responses after intestinal transplantation. Here immunoSEQ multiplex PCR was the method, and the copy in TCRdb shows in-frame clones only, minus some. The sample carries tens of thousands of clones, roughly 89% recorded once. The input for sequencing was PBMCs, taken 26 days after transplant. These TCRs come from a human patient who received an intestinal transplant, so some T cells may come from the graft donor.

The chain combines TRBV7-3 with TRBJ2-3; 12 nucleotides match TRBD2. The CDR3 consists of 19 residues. Per the germline V gene, CDR1 is SGHTA and CDR2 is FQGTGA. The J segment lost 2 bases and the V segment lost 2 bases, leaving 11 bases of the junction unmatched. CDR3 DNA: TGTGCCAGCAGCTTAGGGGTCGGACTAGCGGGGCCGAACACAGATACGCAGTATTTT. It codes for CASSLGVGLAGPNTDTQYF.

J is TRBJ2-1 and V is TRBV10-3; 7 bases align to TRBD1. Germline V lookup: CDR1 ENHRY, CDR2 SYGVKD. The trim removed 3 bases at V and 8 bases at J, leaving 1 base unmatched. The CDR3 consists of 12 residues. CDR3 nucleotide sequence: TGTGCCATCAGTGAAGGGGGCGATGAGCAGTTCTTC. Its protein is CAISEGGDEQFF.

The rearrangement joins TRBV18 to TRBJ1-3, with D maybe TRBD1 (6 bases). V dropped 1 base and J dropped 2 bases, with 12 bases sitting between them. There are 16 residues in the CDR3. CDR1 is KGHSH and CDR2 is LQKENI in the germline V gene. In DNA, the CDR3 is TGTGCCAGCTCACCACTTCAGGGGTCCCCTGGAAACACCATATATTTT. Its translation is CASSPLQGSPGNTIYF.

This clone was picked up one time. V and J are TRBV7-2 and TRBJ2-2; 8 bases map to TRBD2. Per the germline V gene, CDR1 is SGHTA and CDR2 is FQGNSA. The CDR3 runs 15 residues. Unmatched junction bases numbered 6, after V lost 4 bases and J lost 5 bases. CDR3 amino acids: CASSSIAGLTGELFF. CDR3 nucleotide sequence: TGTGCCAGCAGCTCAATAGCGGGACTAACCGGGGAGCTGTTTTTT.

The rearrangement joins TRBV11-2 to TRBJ1-1; D is perhaps TRBD1 (6 bases). The length of the CDR3 is 14 residues. CDR1 SGHAT and CDR2 FQNNGV come from the germline V gene. V was pared by 2 bases and J by 4 bases, with 11 bases between. As DNA, the CDR3 is TGTGCCAGCAGCTTACTTGGGGGCCCCACTGAAGCTTTCTTT. Translated, it gives CASSLLGGPTEAFF.

The chain has TRBV7-8 and TRBJ1-6; perhaps TRBD1 as D (5 bases). Trimming stripped 1 base from V and 9 bases from J, with 25 bases between. The CDR3 consists of 19 residues. Germline V gene lookup returns CDR1 SGHVS and CDR2 FQNEAQ. CDR3 bases: TGTGCCAGCAGCTTAGTAGCAGGGCCAGAGGCAGGTCCTATTTCACCCCTCCACTTT. Its protein is CASSLVAGPEAGPISPLHF.

This chain links TRBV15 with TRBJ1-4; 9 positions agree with TRBD1. The germline CDR1 and CDR2 sequences are LNHNV and YYDKDF (reference sequence). The CDR3 is 15 residues long. With V trimmed by 5 bases and J by 8 bases, 9 bases remained unmatched. In DNA form, the CDR3 reads TGTGCCACCAGCCCCCTCCCGGACAGGGGCGAAAAACTGTTTTTT. It yields the protein CATSPLPDRGEKLFF.

The chain joins TRBV15 to TRBJ2-5; the D is unclear. The V end was cut by 1 base, the J end by 3 bases, with 6 bases between. Germline loops: CDR1 LNHNV, CDR2 YYDKDF (reference sequence). The CDR3 extends over 13 amino acids. In nucleotides, the CDR3 is TGTGCCACCAGCAGAGTACCAGAAGAGACCCAGTACTTC. It yields the protein CATSRVPEETQYF.

The V and J genes are TRBV4-1 and TRBJ2-1; perhaps TRBD2 as D (5 bases). CDR1 MGHRA and CDR2 YSYEKL come from the germline V gene. The germline V and J ends were trimmed by 0 bases and 0 bases, with 12 bases remaining between them. The CDR3 sequence is 17 residues long. This chain's CDR3 is CASSQDRGSRSYNEQFF. The CDR3 DNA reads as TGCGCCAGCAGCCAAGATCGAGGGTCCCGCTCCTACAATGAGCAGTTCTTC.

The chain links TRBV4-1 to TRBJ1-2; 11 bases map to TRBD1. CDR3 length: 15 amino acids. Germline assignment: CDR1 MGHRA and CDR2 YSYEKL. V lost 3 bases, J lost 8 bases, and 8 bases stayed unmatched. The CDR3 nucleotides are TGCGCCAGCAGCCAGGCCTGGGGGACAGGGGGAGGCTACACCTTC. Amino acids: CASSQAWGTGGGYTF.

The chain recombines TRBV28 with TRBJ1-5; D not certain. The CDR3 sequence is 13 residues long. Germline V gene data show CDR1 as MDHEN and CDR2 as SYDVKM. V was clipped by 8 bases and J by 4 bases, with 12 bases between them. This CDR3 reads CASQRVPNQPQHF. In DNA form, the CDR3 reads TGTGCCAGCCAAAGAGTTCCTAATCAGCCCCAGCATTTT. Based on the CDR3 plus reference TRBV28 and TRBJ1-5, the full variable domain is DVKVTQSSRYLVKRTGEKVFLECVQDMDHENMFWYRQDPGLGLRLIYFSYDVKMKEKGDIPEGYSVSREKKERFSLILESASTNQTSMYLCASQRVPNQPQHFGDGTRLSIL.

The V and J genes are TRBV4-1 and TRBJ1-5, with D possibly matching TRBD1 (5 bases). Germline V lookup: CDR1 MGHRA, CDR2 YSYEKL. The CDR3 runs 18 residues. V dropped 2 bases and J dropped 0 bases, with 17 bases sitting between them. DNA of the CDR3: TGCGCCAGCAGCCAACGGGGTCCGGGACTCGATAGCAATCAGCCCCAGCATTTT. It codes for CASSQRGPGLDSNQPQHF.

This clone has only one observation. V and J are TRBV6-4 and TRBJ2-1; 9 bases are a match to TRBD1. V lost 3 bases to trimming and J lost 5 bases; unmatched junction nucleotides: 8. Germline CDR1 and CDR2: MRHNA and SNTAGT. The CDR3 runs 16 residues. In nucleotides, the CDR3 is TGTGCCAGCAGTGAATATGGGACAGGGTCTAACAATGAGCAGTTCTTC. This sequence encodes CASSEYGTGSNNEQFF.

The chain has TRBV5-1 and TRBJ2-1, with 8 bases lining up with TRBD2. CDR1 SGHRS and CDR2 YFSETQ come from the germline V gene. V trimming: 2 bases; J trimming: 0 bases; junction bases outside the gene matches: 4. This CDR3 comprises 16 residues. The CDR3 DNA reads as TGCGCCAGCAGCTTCGGAGCGGGGGACTCCTACAATGAGCAGTTCTTC. Protein product: CASSFGAGDSYNEQFF.

The count of this clone is one. This rearrangement joins TRBV2 to TRBJ2-7; the D is unclear. Germline assignment: CDR1 SNHLY and CDR2 FYNNEI. CDR3 length equals 15 residues. V was shortened by 1 base and J by 1 base, with 11 bases between the two germline ends. Written as DNA, the CDR3 is TGTGCCAGCAGTGAAGGAACTGCGACTTCCTACGAGCAGTACGTC. This sequence encodes CASSEGTATSYEQYV.

J is TRBJ2-5 and V is TRBV11-2, with 8 bases aligning to TRBD2. Per the germline V gene, CDR1 is SGHAT and CDR2 is FQNNGV. The CDR3 runs to 14 residues. Losses at the gene ends were 0 bases for V and 3 bases for J; bases not matched to a gene: 0. The CDR3 region is CASSLDGGEETQYF. Here the CDR3 DNA reads TGTGCCAGCAGCTTAGACGGGGGGGAAGAGACCCAGTACTTC. Full variable domain (rest looked up from reference TRBV11-2 and TRBJ2-5): EAGVAQSPRYKIIEKRQSVAFWCNPISGHATLYWYQQILGQGPKLLIQFQNNGVVDDSQLPKDRFSAERLKGVDSTLKIQPAKLEDSAVYLCASSLDGGEETQYFGPGTRLLVL.

This chain uses TRBV4-1 with TRBJ2-7; D may be TRBD2 (5 bases). Per germline, CDR1 MGHRA and CDR2 YSYEKL. This CDR3 comprises 14 residues. V dropped 0 bases and J dropped 4 bases, with 10 bases sitting between them. The CDR3 nucleotides read TGCGCCAGCAGCCAAGAAGATCGGGGTTACGAGCAGTACTTC. Protein product: CASSQEDRGYEQYF.

This chain links TRBV15 with TRBJ1-5; the match to TRBD1 covers 9 bases. V lost 4 bases and J lost 2; bases outside the gene matches: 9. CDR3 length: 17 amino acids. Per germline, CDR1 LNHNV and CDR2 YYDKDF (reference sequence). The CDR3 sequence is CATSIDRGAQGNQPQHF. The CDR3 DNA reads as TGTGCCACCAGCATAGACAGGGGGGCGCAGGGCAATCAGCCCCAGCATTTT.

The gene calls are TRBV28 and TRBJ2-7; 9 bases agree with TRBD1. V trimming: 5 bases; J trimming: 3 bases; junction bases outside the gene matches: 20. The germline V gene has CDR1 MDHEN and CDR2 SYDVKM. This CDR3 comprises 19 residues. The CDR3 DNA is TGTGCCAGCAGTCGGCTCCCGGGACAGGGACGAAATTTGATCTACGAGCAGTACTTC. Its translation is CASSRLPGQGRNLIYEQYF.

V usage is TRBV19 and J usage is TRBJ2-1, with D uncertain. The CDR3 loop spans 15 amino acids. Trimming shortened V by 5 bases and J by 0 bases, and 11 bases separated the two germline ends. Germline CDR1 and CDR2: LNHDA and SQIVND (reference sequence). CDR3 region: CASSPRVNSYNEQFF. CDR3 nucleotide sequence: TGTGCCAGTAGTCCACGGGTAAACTCCTACAATGAGCAGTTCTTC. Looking up the rest from reference TRBV19 and TRBJ2-1 gives the full variable domain: DGGITQSPKYLFRKEGQNVTLSCEQNLNHDAMYWYRQDPGQGLRLIYYSQIVNDFQKGDIAEGYSVSREKKESFPLTVTSAQKNPTAFYLCASSPRVNSYNEQFFGPGTRLTVL.

The genes are TRBV25-1 and TRBJ1-5; no reliable D call. V was cut by 5 bases and J by 6 bases, with 11 bases left in between. Germline V gene lookup returns CDR1 MGHDK and CDR2 SYGVNS. CDR3 length equals 13 residues. The CDR3 spells CASSREVTQPQHF. DNA of the CDR3: TGTGCCAGCAGTAGAGAGGTTACTCAGCCCCAGCATTTT.

The genes are TRBV5-8 and TRBJ2-7; D uncertain. The CDR3 spans 14 residues. CDR1 SGHTS and CDR2 YDEGEE come from the germline V gene. The V end was cut by 6 bases, the J end by 3 bases, with 16 bases between. The CDR3 sequence is CASIPKDSLYEQYF. In DNA form, the CDR3 reads TGTGCCAGCATCCCAAAAGACTCCCTCTACGAGCAGTACTTC.

The chain joins TRBV7-6 to TRBJ1-2; D gene unclear. V lost 5 bases, J lost 4 bases, and 11 bases lay in between. CDR1 is SGHVS, CDR2 FNYEAQ, per germline. The CDR3 is 13 residues long. The CDR3 nucleotides read TGTGCCAGCAGCCCCGTTAAGAGCTATGGCTACACCTTC. The encoded protein is CASSPVKSYGYTF.

V is TRBV14 and J is TRBJ2-3, with 10 bases fitting TRBD2. V dropped 6 bases and J dropped 3; count of bases not matched to a gene: 9. The CDR3 spans 16 residues. CDR1 and CDR2 (germline): SGHDN, FVKESK. Here the CDR3 reads CASSHGTSVSTDTQYF. The CDR3 coding sequence is TGTGCCAGCAGTCACGGGACTAGCGTTTCAACAGATACGCAGTATTTT.

This clone was seen a single time. The chain combines TRBV7-8 with TRBJ2-5; weak D call: TRBD2 (6 bases). This CDR3 region has 15 residues. The V gene's germline CDR1 is SGHVS and CDR2 FQNEAQ. The V end was cut by 5 bases, the J end by 3 bases, with 16 bases between. CDR3 in DNA: TGTGCCAGCAGCCCAGGAGGGCAGGGAAAAGAGACCCAGTACTTC. The encoded protein is CASSPGGQGKETQYF.

The gene calls are TRBV29-1 and TRBJ2-1, with 8 nucleotides matching TRBD1. The CDR3 sequence is 13 residues long. Germline CDR1 SQVTM, CDR2 ANQGSEA. V shed 4 bases and J 6 bases; nucleotides not matched to a gene: 5. The CDR3 region is CSVGTGSSNEQFF. DNA of the CDR3: TGCAGCGTTGGGACAGGGAGTAGCAATGAGCAGTTCTTC.